These 22 T cell receptor beta chains originate from one sample sequenced in a study of CD8+ T cells in alopecia areata. Sequencing relied on a cDNA template that was reverse transcribed from extracted RNA. Assay used: immunoSEQ multiplex PCR; TCRdb lists only in-frame clones, some missing. The sample records more than 100,000 clones, around 56% being singletons. Treatment of the sample: oral pan-JAK inhibitor, 5-10 mg twice daily. The sequencing used CD4+ T cells sorted from blood, collected at week 4, from a patient treated with tofacitinib. These receptors were collected from a human donor with alopecia areata.

V gene TRBV25-1 combines with J gene TRBJ1-1; D possibly corresponds to TRBD1 (6 bases). From germline, CDR1 is MGHDK and CDR2 SYGVNS. V lost 1 base, J lost 7 bases, and 10 bases lay in between. The CDR3 length is 13 residues. The CDR3: CASSEFGQIEAFF. Here the CDR3 DNA reads TGTGCCAGCAGTGAATTTGGACAGATTGAAGCTTTCTTT.

The V call is TRBV4-1, the J call TRBJ2-1, with a possible D match to TRBD2 (6 bases). The CDR3 has 16 residues. The germline CDR1 and CDR2 sequences are MGHRA and YSYEKL. V lost 6 bases and J lost 2, with 17 bases in between. CDR3 nucleotide sequence: TGCGCCAGCAGGCCAAGGGATACGGGAGCCTACAATGAGCAGTTCTTC. Translated, it gives CASRPRDTGAYNEQFF.

The chain has TRBV7-2 and TRBJ2-1, with 7 positions matching TRBD2. The length of the CDR3 is 15 residues. The V segment lost 2 bases and the J segment 9 bases; nucleotides outside the gene matches: 10. Germline CDR1 is SGHTA and CDR2 is FQGNSA. This chain's CDR3 is CASSLRPTSRIEQFF. Here the CDR3 DNA reads TGTGCCAGCAGCTTACGACCGACTAGCCGAATTGAGCAGTTCTTC.

The chain carries TRBV7-2 and TRBJ2-3; TRBD2 agrees at 9 bases. CDR1 SGHTA and CDR2 FQGNSA come from the germline V gene. CDR3 length: 16 residues. V shed 1 base, J shed 1 base, and the junction held 3 bases outside the gene matches. This CDR3 reads CASSLGGGDRTDTQYF. The CDR3 DNA follows: TGTGCCAGCAGCTTAGGCGGGGGGGATCGCACAGATACGCAGTATTTT.

This chain connects TRBV29-1 to TRBJ2-5; no reliable D call. The V gene lost 5 bases and the J gene lost 4 bases, with 17 bases spanning the gap. CDR1 and CDR2 (germline): SQVTM, ANQGSEA. The CDR3 totals 14 residues. This CDR3 is CSVWALISGETQYF. In nucleotides, the CDR3 is TGCAGCGTTTGGGCCCTGATATCGGGAGAGACCCAGTACTTC.

The chain joins TRBV7-9 to TRBJ2-1, with 7 bases matching TRBD2. With V trimmed by 5 bases and J by 7 bases, 8 bases remained unmatched. This CDR3 spans 14 amino acids. The germline gives CDR1 SEHNR, CDR2 FQNEAQ (reference sequence). The CDR3 spells CASSPSGSWNEQFF. The CDR3 bases are TGTGCCAGCAGCCCTAGCGGTTCCTGGAATGAGCAGTTCTTC.

This rearrangement joins TRBV7-2 to TRBJ2-7; D tentatively fits TRBD1 or TRBD2 (5 bases each). The V gene's germline CDR1 is SGHTA and CDR2 FQGNSA. The CDR3 is 14 amino acids. The V gene lost 1 base and the J gene lost 2 bases, with 9 bases spanning the gap. In DNA, the CDR3 is TGTGCCAGCAGCTTAGGGGACGGACCCTACGAGCAGTACTTC. This gives the protein CASSLGDGPYEQYF.

This chain connects TRBV4-1 to TRBJ2-1, with a tentative D call TRBD2 (6 bases). The length of the CDR3 is 17 residues. With 2 bases removed from V and 8 bases from J, the gap between germline ends came to 22 bases. Germline V lookup: CDR1 MGHRA, CDR2 YSYEKL. The CDR3 bases are TGCGCCAGCAGCCAAAGAACTTCCGGGAGCTACAGGTATGAGCAGTTCTTC. Translating gives CASSQRTSGSYRYEQFF.

The V and J genes are TRBV19 and TRBJ1-1; 8 nucleotides line up with TRBD1. The V and J ends lost 7 bases and 4 bases, in that order; junction bases with no gene match: 8. The CDR3 runs 14 residues. Looked up from germline, CDR1 is LNHDA and CDR2 is SQIVND (reference sequence). The CDR3 nucleotides read TGTGCCAGTAAAGGACAGGGTGGACGCACTGAAGCTTTCTTT. Translating it yields CASKGQGGRTEAFF.

In its sample, this clone was seen a few times. The chain joins TRBV19 to TRBJ2-5; 8 bases are shared with TRBD1. Germline V gives CDR1 LNHDA, CDR2 SQIVND (reference sequence). J was trimmed by 6 bases and V by 5 bases; bases with no gene match: 8. The CDR3 is made up of 14 amino acids. CDR3 region: CASSPQTGVQTQYF. CDR3 sequence (DNA): TGTGCCAGTAGTCCTCAGACAGGGGTGCAGACCCAGTACTTC.

This sequence joins TRBV29-1 and TRBJ2-4; 8 bases align to TRBD1. The junction had 14 bases not matched to a gene; V was cut back by 4 bases and J by 0 bases. The CDR3 length is 18 residues. Per germline, CDR1 SQVTM and CDR2 ANQGSEA. This CDR3 reads CSVATPGTGPLAKNIQYF. The CDR3 DNA sequence: TGCAGCGTTGCTACTCCGGGGACAGGTCCCCTAGCCAAAAACATTCAGTACTTC.

The chain couples TRBV7-9 to TRBJ2-7, with D uncertain. This CDR3 region has 11 residues. Per germline, CDR1 SEHNR and CDR2 FQNEAQ (reference sequence). Trimming removed 5 bases at V and 6 bases at J, with 8 bases between. The CDR3 region has the DNA TGTGCCAGCAGCAGAGTTGGCGAGCAGTACTTC. This codes for CASSRVGEQYF.

In the case of this clone: This specimen includes other DNA sequences encoding the same CDR3. This chain joins TRBV30 and TRBJ2-1; D remains unclear. The CDR3 sequence is 15 residues long. The germline V gene has CDR1 GTSNPN and CDR2 SVGIG (reference sequence). Trimming removed 0 bases from V and 0 bases from J, with 9 bases in between. The DNA for the CDR3 is TGTGCCTGGAGTGTAGGCTCTAGCTCCTACAATGAGCAGTTCTTC. It encodes CAWSVGSSSYNEQFF.

The V and J genes are TRBV7-7 and TRBJ2-7, with D unclear. Trimming left V 1 base short and J 3 bases short, with 7 bases between. The CDR3 covers 13 residues. Per germline, CDR1 SSHAT and CDR2 FNYEAQ (reference sequence). The CDR3 is CASSLGPGYEQYF. CDR3 bases: TGTGCCAGCAGCTTAGGTCCGGGCTACGAGCAGTACTTC.

The chain joins TRBV4-2 to TRBJ1-2, with D possibly TRBD1 on 5 matching bases. Trimming removed 6 bases at V and 4 bases at J, with 18 bases between. CDR3 length equals 15 residues. CDR1 is LGHNA and CDR2 is YNFKEQ in the germline V gene. In nucleotides, the CDR3 is TGTGCCAGCAGTGAAACGCGAGTGGGGGGCTATGGCTACACCTTC. Its translation: CASSETRVGGYGYTF.

Written as DNA, the CDR3 is TGCAGCGTGAAAAGACTAGCGGGAAGCTCTGGGGCCAACGTCCTGACTTTC. Translated: CSVKRLAGSSGANVLTF. V and J are TRBV29-1 and TRBJ2-6; TRBD2 agrees at 11 bases. With V trimmed by 6 bases and J by 0 bases, 7 bases remained unmatched. Germline CDR1 SQVTM, CDR2 ANQGSEA. CDR3 length: 17 amino acids.

As concerns this clone: Compared with germline, one end of the junction differs, possibly owing to a read error. This rearrangement joins TRBV6-5 to TRBJ1-1; D not resolved. Germline values: CDR1 MNHEY, CDR2 SVGAGI. This CDR3 contains 13 residues. The CDR3 bases are TGTGCCAGCAGATACTCCGGGAACACTGAAGCTTTCTTT. Amino acid sequence: CASRYSGNTEAFF.

This clone has just a few counts. Different DNA sequences within this sample yield the same CDR3. The chain has TRBV6-5 and TRBJ1-1; D unclear. CDR1 is MNHEY and CDR2 is SVGAGI in the germline V gene. This CDR3 has 11 amino acids. Trimming left V 6 bases short and J 2 bases short, with 4 bases between. CDR3 DNA sequence: TGTGCCAGCAGGGGCAACACTGAAGCTTTCTTT. The encoded protein is CASRGNTEAFF.

This clone occurred a few times. This chain links TRBV29-1 with TRBJ2-7; 8 bases line up with TRBD1. V lost 5 bases and J lost 6; bases outside the gene matches: 9. The V gene's germline CDR1 is SQVTM and CDR2 ANQGSEA. This CDR3 is 13 amino acids long. DNA of the CDR3: TGCAGCGTTACTCGGACAGGGACCCGCGAGCAGTACTTC. This sequence encodes CSVTRTGTREQYF.

This clone was seen once. V is TRBV6-5 and J is TRBJ2-7, with D perhaps assigned TRBD1 or TRBD2 (5 bases each). Germline V gives CDR1 MNHEY, CDR2 SVGAGI. This CDR3 is 14 amino acids long. V was trimmed by 6 bases and J by 2 bases, leaving 14 bases between them. CDR3 DNA: TGTGCCAGCAGCGCCAGGGAGAGGACCTACGAGCAGTACTTC. It encodes CASSARERTYEQYF.

The V and J genes are TRBV30 and TRBJ2-1; D may correspond to TRBD1 or TRBD2 (5 bases each). Looked up from germline, CDR1 is GTSNPN and CDR2 is SVGIG (reference sequence). There are 15 residues in the CDR3. V was trimmed by 3 bases and J by 4 bases, leaving 16 bases between them. For the CDR3, the DNA is TGTGCCTGGAGAGGGGTGGACTGGTTGTACAATGAGCAGTTCTTC. This encodes CAWRGVDWLYNEQFF. The whole variable domain, filled in from reference TRBV30 and TRBJ2-1, reads SQTIHQWPATLVQPVGSPLSLECTVEGTSNPNLYWYRQAAGRGLQLLFYSVGIGQISSEVPQNLSASRPQDRQFILSSKKLLLSDSGFYLCAWRGVDWLYNEQFFGPGTRLTVL.

This chain uses TRBV29-1 with TRBJ1-5; TRBD1 matches at 9 bases. The CDR3 is made up of 13 amino acids. After removal of 4 bases from V and 4 bases from J, the junction contained 2 bases not matched to a gene. Germline lookup yields CDR1 SQVTM and CDR2 ANQGSEA. The DNA for the CDR3 is TGCAGCGTTGCCGGGACAGGGAATCAGCCCCAGCATTTT. Translation gives CSVAGTGNQPQHF.